This TCR beta chain was identified in a study of blood T cell repertoires in COVID-19. Overall study context: The United States, Italy and Spain provided the acute and convalescent COVID-19 samples.

Authors' data handling: Amplification with reference gene primers provided the estimates of nucleated cell counts. Method: immunoSEQ multiplex PCR; TCRdb's copy keeps in-frame clones and lacks some. For V, J and clone size, that table is used; D and trimming come from the DNA. There are about 110,000 clones in the sample; 70% to 90% occur only once, and approximately 1.5% lies in the top ten. The CDR3 totals 14 residues. V gave up 6 bases and J gave up 3 bases, with 14 bases separating them. Per the germline V gene, CDR1 is MNHEY and CDR2 is SVGAGI. Sample: peripheral blood. V usage is TRBV6-5 and J usage is TRBJ2-5; D might be TRBD2 (5 bases). The source is a man aged 35-49 years with acute or convalescent COVID-19. The chain's CDR3 is CASRSGSAKETQYF. Here the CDR3 DNA reads TGTGCCAGCAGGTCGGGGTCGGCGAAAGAGACCCAGTACTTC.